The sample holds a few counts of the clone carrying this TCR beta chain. The sample is drawn from a study of blood T cell repertoires in COVID-19. Study overall: Samples representing acute and convalescent COVID-19 were sourced from the United States, Italy and Spain. T cells, B-cell-depleted T cells, or PBMCs supplied cDNA or gDNA.

The V gene end was trimmed by 3 bases and the J gene end by 3 bases; junction bases not matched to a gene: 8. This CDR3 has 15 amino acids. Germline V gives CDR1 SGHRS, CDR2 YFSETQ. In the authors' workflow: How many nucleated cells were present was estimated from reference gene primer amplification. TCRdb's copy holds only in-frame clones and misses some; the assay was immunoSEQ multiplex PCR. V, J and clone size derive from that table, while D and trimming were established from the DNA sequence. The profile shows a few hundred thousand clones, approximately 85% of them singletons. The source material was peripheral blood. This TCR was recovered from a human donor with COVID-19, enrolled during active disease. The donor label of this sample is uncertain. The chain carries TRBV5-1 and TRBJ1-2; 7 bases are a match to TRBD1. The CDR3 nucleotides are TGCGCCAGCAGCTCCGAGACAGGGCGGGACTATGGCTACACCTTC. Translation gives CASSSETGRDYGYTF.